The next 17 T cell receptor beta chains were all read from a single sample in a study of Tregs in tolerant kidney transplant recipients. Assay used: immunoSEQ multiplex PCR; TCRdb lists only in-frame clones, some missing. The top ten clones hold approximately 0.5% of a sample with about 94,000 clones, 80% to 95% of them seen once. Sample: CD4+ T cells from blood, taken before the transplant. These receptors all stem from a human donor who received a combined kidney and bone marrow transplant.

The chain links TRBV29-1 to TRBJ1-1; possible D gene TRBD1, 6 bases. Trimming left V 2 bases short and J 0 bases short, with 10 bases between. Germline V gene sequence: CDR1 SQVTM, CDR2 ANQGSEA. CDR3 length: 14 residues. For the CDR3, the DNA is TGCAGCGTTGAACTGGACAGACTGAACACTGAAGCTTTCTTT. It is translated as CSVELDRLNTEAFF.

The CDR3 protein is CASSYLQGRGEQYF. For the CDR3, the DNA is TGTGCCAGCAGTTACTTGCAGGGGCGCGGCGAGCAGTACTTC. The chain recombines TRBV6-5 with TRBJ2-7, with D perhaps matching TRBD1 (6 bases). With 1 base removed from V and 6 bases from J, the gap between germline ends came to 13 bases. In germline, CDR1 is MNHEY, CDR2 SVGAGI. The CDR3 has 14 amino acids.

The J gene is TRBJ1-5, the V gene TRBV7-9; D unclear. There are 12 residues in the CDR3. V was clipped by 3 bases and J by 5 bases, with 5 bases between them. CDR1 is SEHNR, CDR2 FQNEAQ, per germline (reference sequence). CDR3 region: CASSFVDQPQHF. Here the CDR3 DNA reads TGTGCCAGCAGCTTCGTAGATCAGCCCCAGCATTTT.

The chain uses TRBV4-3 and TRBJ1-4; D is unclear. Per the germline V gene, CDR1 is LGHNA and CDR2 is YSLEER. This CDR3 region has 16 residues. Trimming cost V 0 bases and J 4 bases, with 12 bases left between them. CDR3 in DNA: TGCGCCAGCAGCCAAGATCTTCGTAGGAGTAATGAAAAACTGTTTTTT. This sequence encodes CASSQDLRRSNEKLFF.

The DNA for the CDR3 is TGTGCCAGCAAGCGAAGGACAGAAAACACCGGGGAGCTGTTTTTT. Translating it yields CASKRRTENTGELFF. The rearrangement uses TRBV6-1 and TRBJ2-2; D is perhaps TRBD1 (6 bases). Trimming cost V 7 bases and J 2 bases, with 14 bases left between them. CDR3 length: 15 amino acids. Per germline, CDR1 MNHNS and CDR2 SASEGT.

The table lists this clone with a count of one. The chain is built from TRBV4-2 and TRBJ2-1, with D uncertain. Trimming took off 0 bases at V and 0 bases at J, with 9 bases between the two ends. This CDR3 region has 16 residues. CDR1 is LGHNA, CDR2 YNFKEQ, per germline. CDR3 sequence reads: CASSQDIASSYNEQFF. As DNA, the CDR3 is TGTGCCAGCAGCCAAGATATAGCTAGCTCCTACAATGAGCAGTTCTTC.

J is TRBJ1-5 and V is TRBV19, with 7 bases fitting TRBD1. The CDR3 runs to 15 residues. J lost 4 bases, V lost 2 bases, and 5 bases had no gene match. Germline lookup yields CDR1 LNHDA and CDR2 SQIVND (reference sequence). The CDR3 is CASSILGGHNQPQHF. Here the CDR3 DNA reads TGTGCCAGTAGTATACTAGGGGGCCATAATCAGCCCCAGCATTTT.

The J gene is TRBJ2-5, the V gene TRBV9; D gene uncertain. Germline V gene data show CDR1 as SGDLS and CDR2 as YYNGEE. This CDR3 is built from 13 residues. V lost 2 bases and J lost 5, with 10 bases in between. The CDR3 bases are TGTGCCAGCAGCGTTGGTAGAGGTGAGACCCAGTACTTC. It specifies CASSVGRGETQYF.

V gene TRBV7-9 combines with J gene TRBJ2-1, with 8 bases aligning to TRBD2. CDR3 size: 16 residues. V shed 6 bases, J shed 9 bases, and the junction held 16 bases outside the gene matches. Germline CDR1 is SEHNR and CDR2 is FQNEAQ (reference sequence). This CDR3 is CASRPKPGLVISEQFF. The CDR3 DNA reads TGTGCCAGCAGACCCAAACCGGGACTAGTAATCAGTGAGCAGTTCTTC.

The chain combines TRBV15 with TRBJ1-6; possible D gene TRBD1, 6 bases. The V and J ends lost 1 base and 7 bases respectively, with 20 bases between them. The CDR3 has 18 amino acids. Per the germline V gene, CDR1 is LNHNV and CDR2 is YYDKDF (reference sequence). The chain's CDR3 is CATSRGFSPRGANSPLHF. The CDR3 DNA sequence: TGTGCCACCAGCAGAGGGTTTTCCCCCAGGGGTGCCAATTCACCCCTCCACTTT.

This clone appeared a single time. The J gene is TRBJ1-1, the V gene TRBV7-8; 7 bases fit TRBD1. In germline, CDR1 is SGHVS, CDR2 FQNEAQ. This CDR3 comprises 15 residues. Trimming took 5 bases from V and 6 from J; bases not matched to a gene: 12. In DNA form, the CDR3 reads TGTGCCAGCAGCCTATCCAACAGGGGTTTCGCTGAAGCTTTCTTT. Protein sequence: CASSLSNRGFAEAFF.

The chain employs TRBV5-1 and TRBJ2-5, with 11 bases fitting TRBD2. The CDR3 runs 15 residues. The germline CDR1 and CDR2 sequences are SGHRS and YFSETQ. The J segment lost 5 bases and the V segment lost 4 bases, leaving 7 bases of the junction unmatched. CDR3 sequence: CASSNPGLAGETQYF. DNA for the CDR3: TGCGCCAGCAGCAACCCAGGACTAGCGGGTGAGACCCAGTACTTC.

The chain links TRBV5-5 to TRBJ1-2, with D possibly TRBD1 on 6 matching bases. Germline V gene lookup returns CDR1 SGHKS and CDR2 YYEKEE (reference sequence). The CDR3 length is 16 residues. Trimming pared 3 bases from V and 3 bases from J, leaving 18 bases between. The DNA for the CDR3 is TGTGCCAGCAGCTCGCTCTCCCCACAGGGTCACTATGGCTACACCTTC. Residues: CASSSLSPQGHYGYTF.

The CDR3 sequence is CASSRTARGSDYGYTF. CDR3 bases: TGTGCCAGCAGCCGCACGGCGAGGGGGTCAGACTATGGCTACACCTTC. The rearrangement uses TRBV14 and TRBJ1-2; possibly TRBD1 for D (6 bases). CDR1 is SGHDN and CDR2 is FVKESK in the germline V gene. V was shortened by 4 bases and J by 3 bases, with 18 bases between the two germline ends. The CDR3 is 16 residues long.

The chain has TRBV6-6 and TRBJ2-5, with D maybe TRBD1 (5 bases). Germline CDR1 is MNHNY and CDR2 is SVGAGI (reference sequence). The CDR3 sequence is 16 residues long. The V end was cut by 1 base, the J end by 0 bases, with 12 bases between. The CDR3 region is CASSYFGHVDQETQYF. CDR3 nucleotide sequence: TGTGCCAGCAGTTACTTTGGACATGTAGACCAAGAGACCCAGTACTTC.

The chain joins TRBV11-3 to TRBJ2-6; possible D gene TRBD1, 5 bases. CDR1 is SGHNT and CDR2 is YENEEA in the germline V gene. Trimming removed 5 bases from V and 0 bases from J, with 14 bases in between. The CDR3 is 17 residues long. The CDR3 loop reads CASSRAGMSSGANVLTF. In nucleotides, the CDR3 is TGTGCCAGCAGCCGGGCAGGGATGAGCTCTGGGGCCAACGTCCTGACTTTC.

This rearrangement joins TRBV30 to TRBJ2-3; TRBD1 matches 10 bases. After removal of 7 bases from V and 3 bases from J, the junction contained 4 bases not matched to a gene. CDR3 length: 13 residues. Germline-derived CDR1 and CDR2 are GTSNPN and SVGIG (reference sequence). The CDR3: CALRDRGTDTQYF. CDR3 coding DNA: TGTGCCTTACGGGACAGGGGTACAGATACGCAGTATTTT.